These 27 T cell receptor beta chains were all obtained from the same sample, sequenced in a study of cytomegalovirus exposure and HLA in healthy donors. Primers for the PCR totalled 60 Vbeta and 13 Jbeta. This table comes from immunoSEQ multiplex PCR, and its TCRdb copy is limited to in-frame clones, with some not included. The table includes approximately 150,000 clones, 79% detected once. The specimen was PBMCs. These receptors were obtained from a man between 50 and 59 years old in good health and CMV-seropositive.

This clone occurred once. The chain links TRBV27 to TRBJ2-5; a weak D match, TRBD1 (5 bases). Deletions cut 3 bases from V and 1 base from J, with 15 bases between. Germline CDR1 reads MNHEY; CDR2 reads SMNVEV (reference sequence). The CDR3 sequence is 16 residues long. This CDR3 reads CASSFITGEIQETQYF. CDR3 bases: TGTGCCAGCAGTTTCATAACAGGCGAGATCCAAGAGACCCAGTACTTC.

V gene TRBV5-1 combines with J gene TRBJ2-2; maybe TRBD1 (5 bases). V was trimmed by 0 bases and J by 4 bases, leaving 7 bases between them. In germline, CDR1 is SGHRS, CDR2 YFSETQ. The CDR3 sequence is 14 residues long. CDR3 in amino acids: CASSLARATGELFF. The CDR3 DNA sequence: TGCGCCAGCAGCTTGGCCAGGGCCACCGGGGAGCTGTTTTTT.

Only one count was recorded for this clone. One end of the junction does not line up with germline, which may come from a read error. V usage is TRBV7-9 and J usage is TRBJ1-2; 8 bases agree with TRBD1. The germline V gene encodes CDR1 SEHNR and CDR2 FQNEAQ (reference sequence). This CDR3 contains 16 residues. CDR3 amino acids: CSSSLGGTGINYGYTF. CDR3 DNA: TGTTCCAGCAGCTTAGGTGGGACAGGAATTAACTATGGCTACACCTTC.

This clone was observed a single time. V and J are TRBV7-9 and TRBJ2-3; D unresolved. This CDR3 is 12 amino acids long. V was trimmed by 5 bases and J by 0 bases, leaving 3 bases between them. The germline V gene has CDR1 SEHNR and CDR2 FQNEAQ (reference sequence). This CDR3 reads CASSPSTDTQYF. CDR3 DNA sequence: TGTGCCAGCAGCCCTAGCACAGATACGCAGTATTTT.

This rearrangement joins TRBV7-2 to TRBJ2-3, with D possibly being TRBD1 (6 bases). The CDR3 runs to 13 residues. The germline CDR1 and CDR2 sequences are SGHTA and FQGNSA. V was clipped by 5 bases and J by 14 bases, with 20 bases between them. As DNA, the CDR3 is TGTGCCAGCAGCCGACTCTTACAGGGCGGCAGGTATTTT. Its protein product is CASSRLLQGGRYF.

The CDR3 nucleotides read TGCGCCAGCAGCGGGATACAGGGGGAGGCGAATACGCAGTATTTT. It specifies CASSGIQGEANTQYF. The rearrangement joins TRBV5-1 to TRBJ2-3; TRBD1 matches 8 bases. The CDR3 sequence is 15 residues long. The V segment lost 4 bases and the J segment 7 bases; nucleotides outside the gene matches: 11. Germline loops: CDR1 SGHRS, CDR2 YFSETQ.

The chain links TRBV11-2 to TRBJ1-1, with 8 bases fitting TRBD1. The trim removed 4 bases at V and 4 bases at J, leaving 8 bases unmatched. In germline, CDR1 is SGHAT, CDR2 FQNNGV. The CDR3 spans 15 residues. The CDR3 region has the DNA TGTGCCAGCAGCTCCAGCGACAGGGGAGGCACTGAAGCTTTCTTT. Translating gives CASSSSDRGGTEAFF.

This chain joins TRBV9 and TRBJ2-1; 10 bases match TRBD1. Germline V CDR1 and CDR2: SGDLS, YYNGEE. The V and J ends lost 5 bases and 4 bases, in that order; junction bases with no gene match: 6. The CDR3 has 15 residues. The CDR3: CASSRQGAAYNEQFF. DNA of the CDR3: TGTGCCAGCAGTCGACAGGGGGCAGCGTACAATGAGCAGTTCTTC.

A single count supports this clone. J is TRBJ2-7 and V is TRBV28; 7 nucleotides agree with TRBD1. There are 13 residues in the CDR3. Unmatched junction bases numbered 7, after V lost 5 bases and J lost 6 bases. Germline-derived CDR1 and CDR2 are MDHEN and SYDVKM. The DNA for the CDR3 is TGTGCCAGCAGTCGCTTACAGGGGCTCGAGCAGTACTTC. Protein product: CASSRLQGLEQYF.

This clone was counted once. The genes are TRBV5-4 and TRBJ2-3; 12 positions match TRBD2. This CDR3 spans 16 amino acids. The V gene end was trimmed by 7 bases and the J gene end by 1 base; junction bases not matched to a gene: 7. CDR1 SGHNT and CDR2 YYREEE come from the germline V gene (reference sequence). The CDR3 DNA sequence: TGTGCCAGCTCGCTAGCGGGAGGGCGGGGCACAGATACGCAGTATTTT. Protein: CASSLAGGRGTDTQYF. Variable domain in full (rest from reference TRBV5-4 and TRBJ2-3): ETGVTQSPTHLIKTRGQQVTLRCSSQSGHNTVSWYQQALGQGPQFIFQYYREEENGRGNFPPRFSGLQFPNYSSELNVNALELDDSALYLCASSLAGGRGTDTQYFGPGTRLTVL.

This chain uses TRBV27 with TRBJ2-3; TRBD1 matches at 10 bases. From germline, CDR1 is MNHEY and CDR2 SMNVEV (reference sequence). CDR3 size: 16 residues. The J segment lost 3 bases and the V segment lost 3 bases, leaving 6 bases of the junction unmatched. The CDR3 sequence is CASSFRDRGSTDTQYF. The CDR3 DNA reads as TGTGCCAGCAGTTTCCGGGACAGGGGAAGTACAGATACGCAGTATTTT.

The chain uses TRBV5-8 and TRBJ2-7; D gene unclear. The germline V gene has CDR1 SGHTS and CDR2 YDEGEE. The CDR3 has 12 amino acids. Deletions cut 6 bases from V and 1 base from J, with 8 bases between. This CDR3 is CASTRLSYEQYF. The CDR3 DNA follows: TGTGCCAGCACCAGACTGTCCTACGAGCAGTACTTC.

This clone was recorded once. The rearrangement links TRBV7-9 to TRBJ2-1; a possible D gene is TRBD1 (7 bases). V gave up 4 bases and J gave up 6 bases, with 16 bases separating them. Germline assignment: CDR1 SEHNR and CDR2 FQNEAQ (reference sequence). The CDR3 length is 15 residues. For the CDR3, the DNA is TGTGCCAGCAGCTCCCCAGGGCAGGGGGGCAATGAGCAGTTCTTC. As protein: CASSSPGQGGNEQFF.

Written as DNA, the CDR3 is TGTGCCACCACGACAGGACGGATCACAGATACGCAGTATTTT. Translation gives CATTTGRITDTQYF. The rearrangement uses TRBV6-1 and TRBJ2-3, with D maybe TRBD1 (6 bases). Per germline, CDR1 MNHNS and CDR2 SASEGT. Trimming took 10 bases from V and 2 from J, leaving 16 bases between them. CDR3 length: 14 residues.

The chain combines TRBV30 with TRBJ1-6; TRBD1 matches at 9 bases. Germline V lookup: CDR1 GTSNPN, CDR2 SVGIG (reference sequence). The CDR3 extends over 13 amino acids. Trimming removed 5 bases from V and 8 bases from J; junction bases left unmatched: 4. CDR3 in amino acids: CAWRGTGYSPLHF. DNA for the CDR3: TGTGCCTGGCGGGGGACAGGGTATTCACCCCTCCACTTT.

The J gene is TRBJ2-7, the V gene TRBV4-1, with a tentative D call TRBD1 (6 bases). The CDR3 length is 15 residues. Germline V CDR1 and CDR2: MGHRA, YSYEKL. V lost 0 bases and J 7 bases, leaving 16 bases between the germline ends. CDR3 coding DNA: TGCGCCAGCAGCCAAGAAGTCGGGGACACGAGGGAGCAGTACTTC. Encoded protein: CASSQEVGDTREQYF.

This clone was counted between two and nine times. At one end, the junction sequence differs from germline, possibly due to a read error. This sequence joins TRBV7-9 and TRBJ1-1; TRBD1 matches at 7 bases. Germline V gives CDR1 SEHNR, CDR2 FQNEAQ (reference sequence). CDR3 length: 18 residues. The chain's CDR3 is CSSSLGVYSSGGYTEAFF. Written as DNA, the CDR3 is TGTTCCAGCAGCTTAGGGGTATATTCTTCAGGGGGTTACACTGAAGCTTTCTTT.

The rearrangement links TRBV5-8 to TRBJ2-5; 8 bases are shared with TRBD2. The J segment lost 4 bases and the V segment lost 7 bases, leaving 9 bases of the junction unmatched. Germline CDR1 reads SGHTS; CDR2 reads YDEGEE. This CDR3 comprises 14 residues. The CDR3 loop is CASEGREVLETQYF. Written as DNA, the CDR3 is TGTGCCAGCGAAGGGCGGGAGGTCCTAGAGACCCAGTACTTC.

This chain connects TRBV5-6 to TRBJ2-4, with D maybe TRBD1 (6 bases). Trimming removed 3 bases from V and 6 bases from J, with 16 bases in between. The germline CDR1 and CDR2 sequences are SGHDT and YYEEEE. CDR3 length: 15 residues. DNA of the CDR3: TGTGCCAGCAGCTCGCCACCGGGGACACGAAACATTCAGTACTTC. Translation: CASSSPPGTRNIQYF.

The V call is TRBV5-1, the J call TRBJ1-1; maybe TRBD1 (5 bases). Germline CDR1 is SGHRS and CDR2 is YFSETQ. This CDR3 region has 13 residues. V shed 6 bases and J shed 1 base, with 10 bases lying between them. CDR3: CASKEGSNTEAFF. The CDR3 bases are TGCGCCAGCAAGGAGGGGTCGAACACTGAAGCTTTCTTT.

This clone was recorded once. The chain has TRBV18 and TRBJ1-1, with a possible D match to TRBD1 (5 bases). CDR3 length equals 15 residues. Between the trimmed V and J ends, which lost 3 bases and 1 base, there was a span of 12 bases. Germline V gene lookup returns CDR1 KGHSH and CDR2 LQKENI. The CDR3, as DNA: TGTGCCAGCTCACCGGCAGGGAGGGAGAACACTGAAGCTTTCTTT. Its protein is CASSPAGRENTEAFF.

The CDR3 DNA reads as TGTGCTAGTGGTTTGCAGCGGGAGGGTGGTAATGAGCAGTTCTTC. Protein sequence: CASGLQREGGNEQFF. The gene calls are TRBV12-5 and TRBJ2-1, with 10 bases matching TRBD2. The CDR3 sequence is 15 residues long. V shed 2 bases, J shed 7 bases, and the junction held 5 bases outside the gene matches. CDR1 and CDR2 (germline): LGHNT, FRNRAP.

The chain employs TRBV10-1 and TRBJ2-3; D call uncertain. The CDR3 is 11 amino acids. Trimming pared 4 bases from V and 9 bases from J, leaving 8 bases between. Germline V lookup: CDR1 WNHNN, CDR2 SYGVQD (reference sequence). The CDR3 DNA reads as TGCGCCAGCAGTGGTCCTATGACGCAGTATTTT. It translates to CASSGPMTQYF.

This clone was found a few times. The V call is TRBV2, the J call TRBJ2-5; 8 bases align to TRBD2. CDR3 length: 15 residues. Per germline, CDR1 SNHLY and CDR2 FYNNEI. V shed 7 bases and J 5 bases; nucleotides not matched to a gene: 12. In nucleotides, the CDR3 is TGTGCCAGCACGGGTGGCGGGAGGTGGTGGGAGACCCAGTACTTC. This codes for CASTGGGRWWETQYF.

Details on this clone: One end of the junction fails to match germline, which may point to a read error. The chain recombines TRBV7-9 with TRBJ1-1, with no clear D. The V gene's germline CDR1 is SEHNR and CDR2 FQNEAQ (reference sequence). The CDR3 has 14 amino acids. The CDR3 DNA reads TGTTCCAGCAGCGCCCACAGTTTGAACACTGAAGCTTTCTTT. This translates into CSSSAHSLNTEAFF.

This rearrangement joins TRBV15 to TRBJ1-5, with D uncertain. The CDR3 consists of 12 residues. The V end was cut by 1 base, the J end by 12 bases, with 10 bases between. Germline V gene sequence: CDR1 LNHNV, CDR2 YYDKDF (reference sequence). CDR3 nucleotide sequence: TGTGCCACCAGCAGAGGGTCCGAACTCCAGCATTTT. Protein product: CATSRGSELQHF.

V usage is TRBV4-1 and J usage is TRBJ2-5, with D maybe TRBD1 (5 bases). V was trimmed by 6 bases and J by 4 bases, leaving 15 bases between them. This CDR3 is built from 14 residues. CDR1 and CDR2 from the germline V gene are MGHRA and YSYEKL. The CDR3 loop is CASSRGEAIETQYF. The CDR3, as DNA: TGCGCCAGCAGTAGGGGTGAGGCTATAGAGACCCAGTACTTC.